This T cell receptor beta chain originates from a study of blood T cell repertoires in COVID-19. The CDR3 length is 15 residues. Germline V gene data show CDR1 as MNHEY and CDR2 as SVGEGT. V trimming: 2 bases; J trimming: 4 bases; junction bases outside the gene matches: 3. In the case of this clone: The identical CDR3 is also encoded by other nucleotide sequences in the sample.

TCRdb's copy holds only in-frame clones and misses some; the assay was immunoSEQ multiplex PCR. Here the sample spans 68,000 or so clones, about 83% being singletons. Sequenced sample: peripheral blood. V is TRBV6-2 or TRBV6-3 and J is TRBJ1-5; 9 positions match TRBD1. This sequence originates from a human donor in a cohort sampled during active COVID-19. CDR3: CASSYGGTGNQPQHF. The CDR3 nucleotides are TGTGCCAGCAGTTACGGCGGGACAGGGAATCAGCCCCAGCATTTT.